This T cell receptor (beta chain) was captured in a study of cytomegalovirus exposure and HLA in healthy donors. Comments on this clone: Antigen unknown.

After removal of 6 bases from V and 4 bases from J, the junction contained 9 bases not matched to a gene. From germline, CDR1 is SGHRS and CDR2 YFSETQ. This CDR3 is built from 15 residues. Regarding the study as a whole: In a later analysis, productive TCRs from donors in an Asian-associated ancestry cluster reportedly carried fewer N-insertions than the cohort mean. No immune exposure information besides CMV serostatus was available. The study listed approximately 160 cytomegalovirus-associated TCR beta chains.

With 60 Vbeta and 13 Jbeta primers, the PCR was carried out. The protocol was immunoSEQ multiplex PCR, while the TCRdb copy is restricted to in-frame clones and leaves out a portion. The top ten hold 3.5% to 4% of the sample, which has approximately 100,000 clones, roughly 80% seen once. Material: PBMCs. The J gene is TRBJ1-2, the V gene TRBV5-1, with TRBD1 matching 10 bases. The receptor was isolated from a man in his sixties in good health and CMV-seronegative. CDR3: CASTRGTGAGYGYTF. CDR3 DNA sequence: TGCGCCAGCACCAGAGGGACAGGGGCTGGCTATGGCTACACCTTC.